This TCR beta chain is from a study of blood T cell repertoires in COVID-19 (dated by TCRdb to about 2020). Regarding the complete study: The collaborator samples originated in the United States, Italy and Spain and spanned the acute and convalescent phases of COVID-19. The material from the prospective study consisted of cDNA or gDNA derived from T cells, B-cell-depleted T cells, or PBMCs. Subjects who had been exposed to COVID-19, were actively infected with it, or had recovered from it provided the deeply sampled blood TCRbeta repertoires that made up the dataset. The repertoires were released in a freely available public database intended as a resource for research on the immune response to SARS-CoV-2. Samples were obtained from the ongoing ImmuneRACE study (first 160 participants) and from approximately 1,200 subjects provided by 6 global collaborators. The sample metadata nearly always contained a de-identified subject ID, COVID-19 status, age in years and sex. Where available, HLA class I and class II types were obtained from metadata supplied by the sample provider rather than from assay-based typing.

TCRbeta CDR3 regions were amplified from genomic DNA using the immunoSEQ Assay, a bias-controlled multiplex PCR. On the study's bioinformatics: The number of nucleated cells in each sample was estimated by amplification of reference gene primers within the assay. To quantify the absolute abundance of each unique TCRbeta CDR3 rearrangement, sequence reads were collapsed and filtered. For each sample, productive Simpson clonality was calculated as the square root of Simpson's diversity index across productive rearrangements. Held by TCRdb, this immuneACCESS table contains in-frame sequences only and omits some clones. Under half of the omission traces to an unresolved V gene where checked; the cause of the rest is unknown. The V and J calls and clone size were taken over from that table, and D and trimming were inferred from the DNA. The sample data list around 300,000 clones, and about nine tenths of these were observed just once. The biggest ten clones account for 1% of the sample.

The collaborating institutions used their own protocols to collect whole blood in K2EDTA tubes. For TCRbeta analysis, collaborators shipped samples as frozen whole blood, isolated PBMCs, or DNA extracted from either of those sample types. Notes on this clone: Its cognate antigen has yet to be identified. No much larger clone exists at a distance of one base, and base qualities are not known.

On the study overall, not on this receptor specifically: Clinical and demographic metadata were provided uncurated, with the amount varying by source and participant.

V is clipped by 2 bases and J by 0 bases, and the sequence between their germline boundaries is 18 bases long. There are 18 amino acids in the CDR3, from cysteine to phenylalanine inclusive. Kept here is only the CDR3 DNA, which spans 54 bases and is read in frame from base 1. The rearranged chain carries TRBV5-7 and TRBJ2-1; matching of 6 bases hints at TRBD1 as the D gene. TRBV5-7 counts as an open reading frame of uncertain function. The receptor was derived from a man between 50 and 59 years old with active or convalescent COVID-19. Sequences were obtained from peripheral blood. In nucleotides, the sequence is TGTGCCAGCAGCTTTATATCATGTTCACAGGGCTCCTACAATGAGCAGTTCTTC. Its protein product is CASSFISCSQGSYNEQFF.